Listed below are T cell receptor beta chains from one sample, sequenced in a study of T cells after posttransplantation cyclophosphamide. Using immunoSEQ multiplex PCR, the repertoire was profiled, and TCRdb retains in-frame clones only, with some absent. Of 45,000 to 65,000 clones listed, around 84% are singletons. Specimen: PBMCs. Receptor source: a man younger than 40 with a blood cancer, CMV-positive, and with a related stem cell donor. Each CDR3 is given with its conserved first and last residue. D genes are given only for firm matches. Where a row states a size, it is once, few, many or the class of an expanded clone; other rows omit it.

CAYWRGQVGEKLFF	TGTGCCTACTGGAGGGGACAGGTGGGAGAAAAACTGTTTTTT	TRBV30	once	TRBD1	TRBJ1-4
CASSFLYREQKSPYEQYF	TGTGCCAGCAGTTTTTTATACAGGGAACAAAAATCTCCCTACGAGCAGTACTTC	TRBV28	.	.	TRBJ2-7
CAGRGQEEAFF	TGTGCCGGACGAGGGCAGGAAGAAGCTTTCTTT	TRBV5-3	.	.	TRBJ1-1
CASGRQVYGYTF	TGTGCCAGCGGGAGACAAGTCTATGGCTACACCTTC	TRBV28	.	.	TRBJ1-2
CASSRRGQGNGEQFF	TGTGCCAGCAGCCGGAGGGGACAGGGGAACGGTGAGCAGTTCTTC	TRBV5-8	.	TRBD1	TRBJ2-1
CASSDNSRSPQHF	TGTGCCAGCAGTGATAACAGCCGGTCTCCCCAGCATTTT	TRBV6-4	.	.	TRBJ1-5
CASSYRGGGYTF	TGTGCCAGCAGTTACAGGGGTGGGGGCTACACCTTC	TRBV6-5	few	.	TRBJ1-2
CASSETDNYNEQFF	TGTGCCAGCAGCGAGACAGATAACTACAATGAGCAGTTCTTC	TRBV9	few	.	TRBJ2-1
CASSQDMNTEAFF	TGTGCCAGCAGCCAAGACATGAACACTGAAGCTTTCTTT	TRBV7-2	once	.	TRBJ1-1
CAWMYGTGTTEAFF	TGTGCCTGGATGTATGGGACAGGGACCACTGAAGCTTTCTTT	TRBV30	.	TRBD1	TRBJ1-1
CASRAQGASNQPQHF	TGTGCCAGCAGGGCCCAGGGTGCAAGCAATCAGCCCCAGCATTTT	TRBV2	.	.	TRBJ1-5
CASSVRSSTDTQYF	TGTGCCAGCAGCGTGAGATCTAGCACAGATACGCAGTATTTT	TRBV9	.	.	TRBJ2-3
CASIYSGVDRYGYTF	TGTGCCAGCATCTACTCAGGGGTAGACCGATATGGCTACACCTTC	TRBV28	.	.	TRBJ1-2
CASRLGLAGSYNEQFF	TGCGCCAGCAGACTGGGACTAGCGGGATCCTACAATGAGCAGTTCTTC	TRBV4-1	few	TRBD2	TRBJ2-1
CASSLGMGRLSSYEQYF	TGTGCCAGCAGCTTAGGAATGGGCAGGCTAAGCTCCTACGAGCAGTACTTC	TRBV7-8	.	.	TRBJ2-7
CASSLVLQKETQYF	TGTGCCAGCAGCTTAGTCCTCCAGAAGGAGACCCAGTACTTC	TRBV7-2	.	.	TRBJ2-5
CASSFSLGANVLTF	TGTGCCAGCAGTTTCTCCCTTGGGGCCAACGTCCTGACTTTC	TRBV27	.	.	TRBJ2-6
CAMTNGSLFGSYEQYF	TGTGCCATGACAAATGGGTCCTTGTTTGGCTCCTACGAGCAGTACTTC	TRBV10-3	.	.	TRBJ2-7
CASSFRTGSNQPQHF	TGTGCCAGCAGTTTTAGGACAGGGTCGAATCAGCCCCAGCATTTT	TRBV6-6	.	TRBD1	TRBJ1-5
CAWRSTGMISTEAFF	TGTGCCTGGAGAAGTACAGGGATGATAAGCACTGAAGCTTTCTTT	TRBV30	.	.	TRBJ1-1
CASSLSARGISGNTIYF	TGTGCCAGCAGTTTATCTGCCAGGGGAATCTCTGGAAACACCATATATTTT	TRBV27	.	.	TRBJ1-3
CASSLLAGVSSEQFF	TGTGCCAGCAGCCTCCTAGCGGGAGTCTCGAGTGAGCAGTTCTTC	TRBV28	.	TRBD2	TRBJ2-1
CASSAMQGADEQYF	TGTGCCAGCAGTGCCATGCAGGGGGCCGACGAGCAGTACTTC	TRBV6-1	.	TRBD1	TRBJ2-7
CASTARYRDYEQYF	TGTGCCAGCACCGCCCGGTACAGGGATTACGAGCAGTACTTC	TRBV7-9	.	.	TRBJ2-7
CASSPPEGRNTEAFF	TGTGCCAGCTCACCACCGGAGGGGCGGAACACTGAAGCTTTCTTT	TRBV18	.	.	TRBJ1-1
CASSLASGRSGELFF	TGTGCCAGCAGCTTAGCTAGCGGGAGGTCCGGGGAGCTGTTTTTT	TRBV11-3	once	TRBD2	TRBJ2-2
CASSITGIPKGGNQPQHF	TGTGCCAGTAGTATCACGGGAATCCCCAAAGGCGGGAATCAGCCCCAGCATTTT	TRBV19	.	.	TRBJ1-5
CASSLSRVGGYTF	TGCGCCAGCAGCTTGTCCAGGGTCGGTGGCTACACCTTC	TRBV5-1	.	.	TRBJ1-2
CASSERTAYNEQFF	TGTGCCAGCAGCGAGCGGACAGCCTACAATGAGCAGTTCTTC	TRBV7-9	.	.	TRBJ2-1
CASSVGAGATDTQYF	TGTGCCAGCAGCGTAGGAGCGGGGGCCACAGATACGCAGTATTTT	TRBV9	.	TRBD2	TRBJ2-3
CASSYRTPGGIAGYTF	TGCGCCAGCAGCTATAGGACTCCGGGGGGAATCGCTGGCTACACCTTC	TRBV5-1	.	.	TRBJ1-2
CASRQQGVGNTEAFF	TGTGCCAGCAGACAACAGGGGGTAGGAAACACTGAAGCTTTCTTT	TRBV6-6	.	TRBD1	TRBJ1-1
CAWSLLSNQPQHF	TGTGCCTGGAGCCTTCTAAGCAATCAGCCCCAGCATTTT	TRBV30	.	.	TRBJ1-5
CASSADRYTEAFF	TGTGCCAGCAGCGCCGACAGATACACTGAAGCTTTCTTT	TRBV6-1	once	.	TRBJ1-1
CASSLIGSGEQFF	TGTGCCAGCAGCTTAATCGGGAGCGGGGAGCAGTTCTTC	TRBV7-3	.	.	TRBJ2-1
CASSSYGTGLTDTQYF	TGTGCCAGCAGTTCCTACGGGACGGGACTGACAGATACGCAGTATTTT	TRBV28	once	.	TRBJ2-3
CASSDRDAGTSGRAYDNEQFF	TGTGCCAGCAGCGACAGGGACGCCGGGACTAGCGGGAGGGCCTATGACAATGAGCAGTTCTTC	TRBV7-3	once	TRBD2	TRBJ2-1
CAWIGRVLNTEAFF	TGTGCCTGGATCGGGAGGGTGCTGAACACTGAAGCTTTCTTT	TRBV30	.	.	TRBJ1-1
CASSALGRGDTQYF	TGTGCCAGCAGCGCTTTAGGGCGGGGAGATACGCAGTATTTT	TRBV9	.	.	TRBJ2-3
CASRDRQGRVYEQYF	TGTGCCAGCAGGGATAGACAGGGTAGAGTCTACGAGCAGTACTTC	TRBV6-5	.	TRBD1	TRBJ2-7
CASSRDQGNTEAFF	TGTGCCAGCTCACGAGACCAGGGGAACACTGAAGCTTTCTTT	TRBV18	few	.	TRBJ1-1
CAWRTSGVRRGYEQYF	TGTGCCTGGAGAACTAGCGGGGTCCGGCGTGGGTACGAGCAGTACTTC	TRBV30	once	TRBD2	TRBJ2-7
CASSSPGITDTQYF	TGTGCCAGCAGTTCCCCCGGGATCACAGATACGCAGTATTTT	TRBV27	.	.	TRBJ2-3
CASGPYTGGGGEAFF	TGTGCCAGCGGGCCCTATACAGGGGGCGGCGGTGAAGCTTTCTTT	TRBV7-9	.	TRBD1	TRBJ1-1
CASVLHTDTQYF	TGTGCCAGCGTTTTACACACAGATACGCAGTATTTT	TRBV7-9	.	.	TRBJ2-3
CASSISSGVYNEQFF	TGTGCCAGTAGTATTAGTAGCGGGGTATACAATGAGCAGTTCTTC	TRBV19	few	TRBD2	TRBJ2-1
CASSLGWQGFRNEQFF	TGTGCCAGCAGCTTAGGTTGGCAGGGTTTCAGGAATGAGCAGTTCTTC	TRBV7-9	.	.	TRBJ2-1
CASGYPQGTGELFF	TGTGCCAGCGGATACCCACAGGGGACCGGGGAGCTGTTTTTT	TRBV5-8	.	TRBD1	TRBJ2-2
CASRRTSGSRETQYF	TGTGCCAGCAGACGGACTAGCGGGAGTCGGGAGACCCAGTACTTC	TRBV5-8	.	TRBD2	TRBJ2-5
CASSFTSRQETQYF	TGTGCCAGCAGTTTTACTAGCAGACAAGAGACCCAGTACTTC	TRBV27	.	.	TRBJ2-5
CASSLSGFPGLYYEQYF	TGTGCCAGCAGCTTATCGGGCTTTCCGGGACTCTACTACGAGCAGTACTTC	TRBV7-9	.	.	TRBJ2-7
CASSIYPGRNPAAYEQYF	TGTGCCAGTAGTATATACCCTGGCAGGAACCCAGCAGCCTACGAGCAGTACTTC	TRBV19	.	.	TRBJ2-7
CASSVSGGYEQYF	TGTGCCAGCAGTGTATCGGGGGGTTACGAGCAGTACTTC	TRBV2	.	TRBD2	TRBJ2-7
CASSVAGQGKLDEQFF	TGTGCCAGCAGCGTAGCTGGACAGGGGAAGCTGGATGAGCAGTTCTTC	TRBV9	.	TRBD1	TRBJ2-1
CASSPQGDYGYTF	TGTGCCAGCAGCCCACAGGGGGACTATGGCTACACCTTC	TRBV14	.	TRBD1	TRBJ1-2
CASTLRDRNTEAFF	TGTGCCAGTACCCTCCGGGACAGGAACACTGAAGCTTTCTTT	TRBV19	.	TRBD1	TRBJ1-1
CASRIGQTMNTEAFF	TGTGCCAGCAGGATCGGACAAACGATGAACACTGAAGCTTTCTTT	TRBV19	once	.	TRBJ1-1
CASSRIAYEQYF	TGTGCCAGTTCCAGGATAGCCTACGAGCAGTACTTC	TRBV5-6	.	.	TRBJ2-7
CASSYDSGTPYEQYF	TGTGCCAGCAGTTACGATAGCGGGACCCCTTACGAGCAGTACTTC	TRBV6-6	.	TRBD2	TRBJ2-7
CASSLALKTQYF	TGTGCCAGCAGCTTAGCACTGAAGACCCAGTACTTC	TRBV7-6	.	.	TRBJ2-5